A single sample gave rise to the 2 T cell receptor beta chains below, sequenced in a study of CD8+ T cells in alopecia areata. Time point reported: mouse skin 6 weeks after grafting, around onset of hair loss. cDNA serving as the sequencing template came from extracted, reverse transcribed RNA. Using immunoSEQ multiplex PCR, the repertoire was profiled, and TCRdb retains in-frame clones only, with some absent. Altogether a few thousand clones were found in the sample, and no singletons occur. The source material was skin, sampled at week 6. All receptors derive from a C3H/HeJ mouse with alopecia areata. Strain MHC haplotype: H2-k.

This clone came up many times. Each gene name is a mouse one. Read coverage stops 4 residues before the CDR3 terminus; the germline J gene supplies the remainder. The chain employs TRBV31 and TRBJ2-1; the match to TRBD2 covers 10 bases. V shed 3 bases and J 3 bases; nucleotides not matched to a gene: 5. Looked up from germline, CDR1 is GKSSPN and CDR2 is SITVG. The CDR3 is 15 residues long. The sequenced part of the CDR3 DNA is TGTGCCTGGAGCCCCCACTGGGGGGGCTATGCT. Its translation: CAWSPHWGGYA. In full, the CDR3 is CAWSPHWGGYAEQFF. The whole variable domain, filled in from reference TRBV31 and TRBJ2-1, reads AQTIHQWPVAEIKAVGSPLSLGCTIKGKSSPNLYWYWQATGGTLQQLFYSITVGQVESVVQLNLSASRPKDDQFILSTEKLLLSHSGFYLCAWSPHWGGYAEQFFGPGTRLTVL.

This clone turned up a few times. Gene names refer to mouse genes. The read finishes 4 residues shy of the CDR3 end, and the germline J gene is used to complete it. The V call is TRBV14, the J call TRBJ2-7, with D possibly being TRBD1 (5 bases). This CDR3 has 11 amino acids. Germline CDR1 SGHDT, CDR2 FRDEAV. The CDR3 spells CASSRQYEQYF. Incomplete CDR3 DNA: TGTGCCAGCAGTCGACAGTAT.